One and the same sample provided the 21 T cell receptor beta chains below, sequenced in a study of CD8 T cells in Susac syndrome. RNA amounts of 0.5 to 1 ug underwent reverse transcription with random hexamers. TCRdb re-analysed the immunoSEQ multiplex PCR reads in MiXCR, keeping a single row per CDR3 protein. The repertoire holds 95,000 to 150,000 distinct CDR3 sequences, with about 95% as singletons. Specimen: CD8+ T cells from PBMCs. The source is a human donor with Susac syndrome.

In DNA form, the CDR3 reads TGCAGTGCTAGACCACGAGAGGGGGTCGGGCAGCCCCAGCATTTT. It yields the protein CSARPREGVGQPQHF. The J gene is TRBJ1-5, the V gene TRBV20-1; the D gene is possibly TRBD1 (6 bases). Trimming stripped 2 bases from V and 7 bases from J, with 18 bases between. Germline V lookup: CDR1 DFQATT, CDR2 SNEGSKA (reference sequence). The CDR3 consists of 15 residues.

V is TRBV19 and J is TRBJ1-1, with D possibly TRBD1 on 6 matching bases. The germline V and J ends were trimmed by 10 bases and 5 bases, with 11 bases remaining between them. Per the germline V gene, CDR1 is LNHDA and CDR2 is SQIVND (reference sequence). This CDR3 comprises 11 residues. The DNA of the CDR3 is TGTGCCACCTACACAGGGACTGAAGCTTTCTTT. This sequence encodes CATYTGTEAFF.

The V call is TRBV4-1, the J call TRBJ2-7, with 8 bases that match TRBD2. The germline gives CDR1 MGHRA, CDR2 YSYEKL. The CDR3 spans 16 residues. The ends lost 1 base at V and 3 bases at J; junction bases unmatched: 8. Here the CDR3 reads CASSQVKRGSNYEQYF. The CDR3 nucleotides read TGCGCCAGCAGCCAAGTCAAGCGGGGGAGCAACTACGAGCAGTACTTC.

The chain couples TRBV30 to TRBJ2-7; either TRBD1 or TRBD2 may fit D (6 bases each). The CDR3 covers 15 residues. Germline-derived CDR1 and CDR2 are GTSNPN and SVGIG (reference sequence). V lost 3 bases and J lost 3, with 18 bases in between. CDR3 residues: CAWSPLRGASYEQYF. CDR3 coding DNA: TGTGCCTGGAGCCCCTTAAGGGGGGCAAGCTACGAGCAGTACTTC.

The chain uses TRBV27 and TRBJ1-2, with D perhaps matching TRBD1 (5 bases). Germline V gene lookup returns CDR1 MNHEY and CDR2 SMNVEV (reference sequence). The V end was cut by 3 bases, the J end by 2 bases, with 13 bases between. The CDR3 consists of 15 residues. DNA for the CDR3: TGTGCCAGCAGTTTCCTCAGGGATAGGAACTATGGCTACACCTTC. Translation gives CASSFLRDRNYGYTF.

This clonotype was seen a single time. This chain uses TRBV30 with TRBJ1-1; D remains unclear. V shed 3 bases and J shed 0 bases, with 2 bases lying between them. This CDR3 has 11 amino acids. CDR1 and CDR2 from the germline V gene are GTSNPN and SVGIG (reference sequence). In nucleotides, the CDR3 is TGTGCCTGGAGATTGAACACTGAAGCTTTCTTT. Encoded protein: CAWRLNTEAFF. The full variable domain, in which reference TRBV30 and TRBJ1-1 provide the parts outside the CDR3, is SQTIHQWPATLVQPVGSPLSLECTVEGTSNPNLYWYRQAAGRGLQLLFYSVGIGQISSEVPQNLSASRPQDRQFILSSKKLLLSDSGFYLCAWRLNTEAFFGQGTRLTVV.

The J gene is TRBJ2-1, the V gene TRBV6-5; 10 positions agree with TRBD1. The V and J ends lost 8 bases and 4 bases, in that order; junction bases with no gene match: 5. The CDR3 is 14 amino acids. Germline CDR1 and CDR2: MNHEY and SVGAGI. For the CDR3, the DNA is TGTGCCAGCGGAAGGACAGGGGGGTACAATGAGCAGTTCTTC. Its translation: CASGRTGGYNEQFF.

The genes are TRBV5-6 and TRBJ2-7; possibly TRBD1 for D (6 bases). Germline V gene lookup returns CDR1 SGHDT and CDR2 YYEEEE. The CDR3 loop spans 13 amino acids. The V end was cut by 1 base, the J end by 4 bases, with 9 bases between. The CDR3 is CASSLPTGYEQYF. The CDR3 nucleotides read TGTGCCAGCAGCTTGCCGACAGGTTACGAGCAGTACTTC.

The genes are TRBV29-1 and TRBJ2-2; D may correspond to TRBD1 or TRBD2 (6 bases each). Trimming stripped 7 bases from V and 4 bases from J, with 13 bases between. This CDR3 region has 13 residues. Germline CDR1 is SQVTM and CDR2 is ANQGSEA. The CDR3 protein is CSAGGHGTGELFF. The CDR3 region has the DNA TGCAGCGCCGGGGGACACGGCACCGGGGAGCTGTTTTTT.

The chain couples TRBV6-6 to TRBJ2-3; D call uncertain. The germline V gene encodes CDR1 MNHNY and CDR2 SVGAGI (reference sequence). The CDR3 extends over 13 amino acids. V dropped 3 bases and J dropped 6 bases, with 10 bases sitting between them. Here the CDR3 reads CASSYLGSDTQYF. The CDR3 DNA follows: TGTGCCAGCAGTTATCTGGGATCCGATACGCAGTATTTT.

The rearrangement links TRBV29-1 to TRBJ2-7; tentatively, D is TRBD1 (6 bases). V dropped 4 bases and J dropped 0 bases, with 10 bases sitting between them. The length of the CDR3 is 13 residues. Germline-derived CDR1 and CDR2 are SQVTM and ANQGSEA. This chain's CDR3 is CSVGGGSSYEQYF. Written as DNA, the CDR3 is TGCAGCGTTGGAGGGGGAAGCTCCTACGAGCAGTACTTC.

The chain employs TRBV4-1 and TRBJ1-5, with D hard to call. Trimming left V 0 bases short and J 6 bases short, with 12 bases between. CDR1 and CDR2 from the germline V gene are MGHRA and YSYEKL. This CDR3 comprises 15 residues. DNA for the CDR3: TGCGCCAGCAGCCAAGATGAAGGAGCAGGTCAGCCCCAGCATTTT. Translated: CASSQDEGAGQPQHF.

V and J are TRBV19 and TRBJ2-1; TRBD2 matches at 11 bases. Germline V lookup: CDR1 LNHDA, CDR2 SQIVND (reference sequence). The CDR3 contains 15 residues. V lost 6 bases, J lost 10 bases, and 11 bases stayed unmatched. The CDR3 coding sequence is TGTGCCAGTAGGGTAGTAGCGGGGGGGCCTTACGAGCAGTTCTTC. Translated, it gives CASRVVAGGPYEQFF.

This chain's CDR3 is CASSQGLATQKAVETQYF. In DNA, the CDR3 is TGTGCCAGCAGCCAAGGACTAGCGACACAAAAAGCGGTGGAGACCCAGTACTTC. The chain recombines TRBV3-1 with TRBJ2-5, with 8 bases fitting TRBD2. The germline CDR1 and CDR2 sequences are LGHDT and YNNKEL (reference sequence). Trimming cost V 1 base and J 5 bases; bases outside gene matches: 15. CDR3 length equals 18 residues.

The rearrangement uses TRBV29-1 and TRBJ2-7; 7 positions agree with TRBD2. The length of the CDR3 is 13 residues. CDR1 is SQVTM, CDR2 ANQGSEA, per germline. Trimming cost V 4 bases and J 4 bases; bases outside gene matches: 7. The CDR3 DNA reads as TGCAGCGTTGGATACATCGGGGGGTACGAGCAGTACTTC. This translates into CSVGYIGGYEQYF.

The rearrangement uses TRBV27 and TRBJ1-6, with 7 bases that match TRBD1. Germline loops: CDR1 MNHEY, CDR2 SMNVEV (reference sequence). There are 14 residues in the CDR3. With 0 bases clipped from V and 13 bases from J, the junction kept 6 bases outside the gene matches. The CDR3 DNA follows: TGTGCCAGCAGTTTATCCAGGGGGGAATCGCCCCTCCACTTT. This sequence encodes CASSLSRGESPLHF.

The V call is TRBV4-1, the J call TRBJ1-5; D gene ambiguous. This CDR3 comprises 14 residues. The V gene's germline CDR1 is MGHRA and CDR2 YSYEKL. V was cut by 4 bases and J by 7 bases, with 14 bases left in between. The CDR3 DNA sequence: TGCGCCAGCAGCCTTCACCTAGGAGCGCAGCCCCAGCATTTT. Protein product: CASSLHLGAQPQHF.

The chain links TRBV20-1 to TRBJ1-6; TRBD1 is a possible D gene (6 bases). Deletions cut 6 bases from V and 7 bases from J, with 16 bases between. The CDR3 extends over 14 amino acids. Germline assignment: CDR1 DFQATT and CDR2 SNEGSKA (reference sequence). CDR3: CSAFPTGRNSPLHF. The CDR3 region has the DNA TGCAGTGCCTTTCCGACAGGAAGGAATTCACCCCTCCACTTT.

This chain's CDR3 is CSARPRIRDRESSYEQYF. CDR3 sequence (DNA): TGCAGTGCTAGACCTCGAATCCGGGACAGGGAATCCTCCTACGAGCAGTACTTC. The chain is built from TRBV20-1 and TRBJ2-7; 9 nucleotides agree with TRBD1. Germline-derived CDR1 and CDR2 are DFQATT and SNEGSKA (reference sequence). Unmatched junction bases numbered 14, after V lost 2 bases and J lost 0 bases. This CDR3 comprises 18 residues.

The genes are TRBV5-4 and TRBJ1-1; a weak D match, TRBD1 (5 bases). V gave up 4 bases and J gave up 8 bases, with 12 bases separating them. The CDR3 runs to 12 residues. Germline V gene lookup returns CDR1 SGHNT and CDR2 YYREEE (reference sequence). The CDR3, as DNA: TGTGCCAGCAGCCCCATGGGACGAGAAGCTTTCTTT. Its protein product is CASSPMGREAFF. Using reference TRBV5-4 and TRBJ1-1 for the parts outside the CDR3, the full variable domain is ETGVTQSPTHLIKTRGQQVTLRCSSQSGHNTVSWYQQALGQGPQFIFQYYREEENGRGNFPPRFSGLQFPNYSSELNVNALELDDSALYLCASSPMGREAFFGQGTRLTVV.

The rearrangement joins TRBV4-2 to TRBJ2-1, with 12 bases identical to TRBD2. With V trimmed by 4 bases and J by 1 base, 14 bases remained unmatched. There are 20 residues in the CDR3. Germline V gene sequence: CDR1 LGHNA, CDR2 YNFKEQ. CDR3 DNA sequence: TGTGCCAGCAGCCCAAGCGTTTCTAGCGGGGGGGCCGGGTCCTACAATGAGCAGTTCTTC. It translates to CASSPSVSSGGAGSYNEQFF.